This paragraph covers one TCR beta chain sequence. This CDR3 spans 13 amino acids. Germline CDR1 and CDR2: SGHTA and FQGNSA. Donors each contributed one blood sample measuring 2 to 2.5 ml. These data belong to a study of monozygotic twins with inflammatory bowel disease. TCRdb reprocessed the 5' RACE reads and keeps a single row for each CDR3 protein, giving no DNA. The clone table shows 300,000 to 350,000 distinct CDR3 sequences, with the ten largest holding around 2%. The clonotype was recovered from a human donor with ulcerative colitis or Crohn's disease, or a healthy co-twin of an affected twin (not recorded which). Input material: blood. V usage is TRBV7-2 and J usage is TRBJ2-7. The chain's CDR3 is CASSKGTAYEQYF.